These 32 T cell receptor beta chains were sequenced from one sample in a study of shared clonotypes between healthy human individuals. Assay used: immunoSEQ multiplex PCR; TCRdb lists only in-frame clones, some missing. This sample has around 1.9 million clones, with 85% to 95% found just once. CD45RO-negative, CCR7-positively selected cells formed the naive CD8 fraction, excluding terminally differentiated effector memory CD45RA+ cells. Input material: naive CD8+ T cells from PBMCs. The receptors shown here come from a man between 18 and 29 years old in good health. Some clones in this sample may be carry-over from other donors' samples.

V usage is TRBV27 and J usage is TRBJ2-7, with D possibly matching TRBD1 (6 bases). Trimming shortened V by 5 bases and J by 1 base, and 12 bases separated the two germline ends. Germline V gene sequence: CDR1 MNHEY, CDR2 SMNVEV (reference sequence). The CDR3 consists of 14 residues. CDR3: CASSTQDSSYEQYF. CDR3 coding DNA: TGTGCCAGCAGTACCCAGGACAGTTCCTACGAGCAGTACTTC.

This sequence joins TRBV27 and TRBJ2-1; tentative D call: TRBD2 (5 bases). The germline gives CDR1 MNHEY, CDR2 SMNVEV (reference sequence). The CDR3 is made up of 12 amino acids. The V end lost 0 bases, the J end lost 8 bases, and 5 bases lay between the germline ends. The CDR3, as DNA: TGTGCCAGCAGTTTATCGCGGGATGAGCAGTTCTTC. Protein sequence: CASSLSRDEQFF.

The chain recombines TRBV6-5 with TRBJ2-1; no reliable D call. Germline-derived CDR1 and CDR2 are MNHEY and SVGAGI. V lost 6 bases to trimming and J lost 0 bases, with 12 bases between them. The CDR3 contains 15 residues. In DNA form, the CDR3 reads TGTGCCAGCAGCCAGAGTTGGAGCTCCTACAATGAGCAGTTCTTC. Translating gives CASSQSWSSYNEQFF.

The chain has TRBV2 and TRBJ2-7; TRBD1 agrees at 10 bases. J lost 4 bases, V lost 7 bases, and 4 bases had no gene match. This CDR3 region has 13 residues. From germline, CDR1 is SNHLY and CDR2 FYNNEI. The CDR3 spells CASTRTGGYEQYF. CDR3 DNA sequence: TGTGCCAGCACTCGGACAGGGGGGTACGAGCAGTACTTC.

This chain links TRBV19 with TRBJ2-7; a weak D match, TRBD2 (5 bases). This CDR3 contains 14 residues. Germline V gene sequence: CDR1 LNHDA, CDR2 SQIVND (reference sequence). V was cut by 1 base and J by 2 bases, with 9 bases left in between. CDR3 loop: CASSIGRVTYEQYF. In DNA form, the CDR3 reads TGTGCCAGTAGTATAGGGCGGGTTACCTACGAGCAGTACTTC.

V and J are TRBV10-3 and TRBJ2-7; 7 bases fit TRBD2. This CDR3 spans 17 amino acids. CDR1 and CDR2 from the germline V gene are ENHRY and SYGVKD. With 3 bases clipped from V and 5 bases from J, the junction kept 16 bases outside the gene matches. CDR3 DNA sequence: TGTGCCATCAGTGACAGGACTCAAAGCGGGATCATGAACGAGCAGTACTTC. Its protein product is CAISDRTQSGIMNEQYF.

CDR3 nucleotides: TGTGCCAGCAGCCTACGACTAGCGGGATTCGATGGGCAGTACTTC. Amino acid sequence: CASSLRLAGFDGQYF. V gene TRBV13 combines with J gene TRBJ2-7, with TRBD2 matching over 11 bases. Germline assignment: CDR1 PRHDT and CDR2 FYEKMQ (reference sequence). The CDR3 sequence is 15 residues long. V trimming: 5 bases; J trimming: 9 bases; junction bases outside the gene matches: 12.

This chain joins TRBV30 and TRBJ2-7; no clear D gene. Germline CDR1 and CDR2: GTSNPN and SVGIG (reference sequence). This CDR3 is built from 14 residues. V was pared by 0 bases and J by 3 bases, with 12 bases between. The CDR3 bases are TGTGCCTGGAGTGTGGCGAGCCTGATCTACGAGCAGTACTTC. It translates to CAWSVASLIYEQYF.

This chain links TRBV27 with TRBJ2-3, with 9 bases matching TRBD2. Germline trimming cut 5 bases from V and 0 bases from J; bases unmatched to any gene: 15. The CDR3 sequence is 19 residues long. Per germline, CDR1 MNHEY and CDR2 SMNVEV (reference sequence). This chain's CDR3 is CASSLDWTSVSSSTDTQYF. In nucleotides, the CDR3 is TGTGCCAGCAGTCTCGACTGGACTAGCGTATCATCTAGCACAGATACGCAGTATTTT.

This chain uses TRBV4-1 with TRBJ1-2; 7 bases map to TRBD1. Germline assignment: CDR1 MGHRA and CDR2 YSYEKL. The CDR3 is made up of 15 amino acids. V trimming: 2 bases; J trimming: 5 bases; junction bases outside the gene matches: 8. In DNA form, the CDR3 reads TGCGCCAGCAGCCAATCTAAGACGGGACAGTATGGCTACACCTTC. Protein sequence: CASSQSKTGQYGYTF.

The chain uses TRBV28 and TRBJ1-1; possible D gene TRBD1, 5 bases. The CDR3 is 15 residues long. V was shortened by 3 bases and J by 6 bases, with 17 bases between the two germline ends. The V gene's germline CDR1 is MDHEN and CDR2 SYDVKM. The CDR3 sequence: CASSFETDLLAEAFF. The CDR3, as DNA: TGTGCCAGCAGTTTCGAGACAGACCTGTTGGCTGAAGCTTTCTTT.

The J gene is TRBJ1-1, the V gene TRBV11-2, with D tentatively TRBD1 (6 bases). Germline CDR1 reads SGHAT; CDR2 reads FQNNGV. CDR3 length: 12 amino acids. The V end was cut by 4 bases, the J end by 10 bases, with 13 bases between. The CDR3 bases are TGTGCCAGCAGCTCTACGGGGGCCGCAGCTTTCTTT. This encodes CASSSTGAAAFF.

The chain is built from TRBV7-9 and TRBJ2-7; D perhaps matches TRBD2 (6 bases). The ends were cut back, 3 bases at V and 6 bases at J, with 15 bases in the middle. The germline CDR1 and CDR2 sequences are SEHNR and FQNEAQ (reference sequence). The CDR3 consists of 14 residues. The CDR3 DNA reads as TGTGCCAGCAGCTTTTTCACGGCGGGGTCCGAGCAGTACTTC. As protein: CASSFFTAGSEQYF.

The chain recombines TRBV7-7 with TRBJ2-2; 7 positions agree with TRBD2. Germline CDR1 SSHAT, CDR2 FNYEAQ (reference sequence). V shed 1 base, J shed 5 bases, and the junction held 4 bases outside the gene matches. CDR3 length equals 15 residues. This chain's CDR3 is CASSLGEGRTGELFF. The CDR3 DNA reads as TGTGCCAGCAGCTTAGGGGAGGGAAGAACCGGGGAGCTGTTTTTT.

Regarding this clone: This sample includes further DNA sequences coding for the same CDR3. The rearrangement joins TRBV28 to TRBJ2-7; unclear D gene. Trimming took 3 bases from V and 3 from J, leaving 9 bases between them. CDR1 MDHEN and CDR2 SYDVKM come from the germline V gene. This CDR3 contains 13 residues. The CDR3 DNA is TGTGCCAGCAGTTTCGGTGGAAGCTACGAGCAGTACTTC. Translated: CASSFGGSYEQYF.

Only one count was recorded for this clone. V is TRBV11-1 and J is TRBJ2-1; D is uncertain. Germline values: CDR1 SGHAT, CDR2 FQDESV (reference sequence). CDR3 size: 18 residues. V shed 3 bases and J shed 2 bases, with 20 bases lying between them. The CDR3, as DNA: TGTGCCAGCAGCTTGCTCCCTCAAAAAGCGCTAACCTACAATGAGCAGTTCTTC. This codes for CASSLLPQKALTYNEQFF.

This CDR3 reads CAWSWGTRNTEAFF. CDR3 in DNA: TGTGCCTGGAGTTGGGGGACGAGGAACACTGAAGCTTTCTTT. V and J are TRBV30 and TRBJ1-1; possibly TRBD1 for D (5 bases). Per germline, CDR1 GTSNPN and CDR2 SVGIG (reference sequence). The ends were cut back, 2 bases at V and 1 base at J, with 11 bases in the middle. The CDR3 contains 14 residues.

This chain links TRBV30 with TRBJ2-3; no firm D call. The CDR3 extends over 13 amino acids. CDR1 and CDR2 from the germline V gene are GTSNPN and SVGIG (reference sequence). The V and J ends lost 0 bases and 0 bases respectively, with 4 bases between them. The CDR3 nucleotides read TGTGCCTGGAGTGTCTATAGCACAGATACGCAGTATTTT. Translated, it gives CAWSVYSTDTQYF.

Notes on this clone: Other DNA sequences within the sample encode an identical CDR3. The chain recombines TRBV7-9 with TRBJ1-1; D unresolved. The germline V and J ends were trimmed by 0 bases and 4 bases, with 3 bases remaining between them. The CDR3 spans 12 residues. Germline CDR1 SEHNR, CDR2 FQNEAQ (reference sequence). CDR3 sequence (DNA): TGTGCCAGCAGCTTAGCGAGCACTGAAGCTTTCTTT. This translates into CASSLASTEAFF.

The rearrangement joins TRBV4-1 to TRBJ1-1; 9 bases fit TRBD1. Germline-derived CDR1 and CDR2 are MGHRA and YSYEKL. The junction had 9 bases not matched to a gene; V was cut back by 4 bases and J by 6 bases. This CDR3 region has 15 residues. CDR3 sequence (DNA): TGCGCCAGCAGCCCAGCCGGGACAGGGTTTCCTGAAGCTTTCTTT. Translating it yields CASSPAGTGFPEAFF.

Notes on this clone: In the same sample, other DNA sequences code for this CDR3. V gene TRBV29-1 combines with J gene TRBJ2-7; either TRBD1 or TRBD2 may supply D (5 bases each). Trimming removed 6 bases at V and 2 bases at J, with 11 bases between. Germline-derived CDR1 and CDR2 are SQVTM and ANQGSEA. This CDR3 comprises 12 residues. The CDR3 region has the DNA TGCAGCGTAGCGCAGGGAGCCTACGAGCAGTACTTC. Translated, it gives CSVAQGAYEQYF.

The gene calls are TRBV28 and TRBJ1-3; D unresolved. Trimming stripped 4 bases from V and 0 bases from J, with 7 bases between. This CDR3 is 14 amino acids long. The germline V gene has CDR1 MDHEN and CDR2 SYDVKM. The CDR3, as DNA: TGTGCCAGCAGTTCGGCATACTCTGGAAACACCATATATTTT. Translating it yields CASSSAYSGNTIYF. Full variable domain (outside the CDR3, taken from reference TRBV28 and TRBJ1-3): DVKVTQSSRYLVKRTGEKVFLECVQDMDHENMFWYRQDPGLGLRLIYFSYDVKMKEKGDIPEGYSVSREKKERFSLILESASTNQTSMYLCASSSAYSGNTIYFGEGSWLTVV.

This chain connects TRBV28 to TRBJ2-7, with 9 positions matching TRBD1. The V and J ends lost 7 bases and 2 bases, in that order; junction bases with no gene match: 9. Germline V CDR1 and CDR2: MDHEN, SYDVKM. The CDR3 sequence is 15 residues long. The CDR3 loop reads CASTSGTGNTYEQYF. In DNA, the CDR3 is TGTGCCAGCACGTCGGGGACAGGGAACACCTACGAGCAGTACTTC.

V usage is TRBV9 and J usage is TRBJ1-2, with TRBD1 matching 9 bases. CDR1 is SGDLS and CDR2 is YYNGEE in the germline V gene. This CDR3 spans 18 amino acids. V lost 3 bases and J lost 2; bases outside the gene matches: 14. The DNA for the CDR3 is TGTGCCAGCAGCGGATGGTATTCTGGACAGGGGCCAAACTATGGCTACACCTTC. It is translated as CASSGWYSGQGPNYGYTF. The whole variable domain, remainder taken from reference TRBV9 and TRBJ1-2, is DSGVTQTPKHLITATGQRVTLRCSPRSGDLSVYWYQQSLDQGLQFLIQYYNGEERAKGNILERFSAQQFPDLHSELNLSSLELGDSALYFCASSGWYSGQGPNYGYTFGSGTRLTVV.

The chain has TRBV2 and TRBJ1-1; D gene uncertain. The CDR3 totals 16 residues. With 6 bases removed from V and 5 bases from J, the gap between germline ends came to 22 bases. The germline gives CDR1 SNHLY, CDR2 FYNNEI. DNA for the CDR3: TGTGCCAGCAGCCCAGATTTGCGGGTGTTGGGGACTGAAGCTTTCTTT. It is translated as CASSPDLRVLGTEAFF. Full variable domain (remainder filled in from reference TRBV2 and TRBJ1-1): EPEVTQTPSHQVTQMGQEVILRCVPISNHLYFYWYRQILGQKVEFLVSFYNNEISEKSEIFDDQFSVERPDGSNFTLKIRSTKLEDSAMYFCASSPDLRVLGTEAFFGQGTRLTVV.

The chain has TRBV5-6 and TRBJ2-3; tentatively, D is TRBD1 or TRBD2 (5 bases each). Germline assignment: CDR1 SGHDT and CDR2 YYEEEE. The ends were cut back, 2 bases at V and 4 bases at J, with 14 bases in the middle. CDR3 length equals 15 residues. CDR3 bases: TGTGCCAGCAGCTTCGGGGCCGGGTCCGCAGATACGCAGTATTTT. Translated: CASSFGAGSADTQYF.

V is TRBV27 and J is TRBJ2-7, with 8 bases lining up with TRBD2. CDR1 is MNHEY and CDR2 is SMNVEV in the germline V gene (reference sequence). J gave up 6 bases and V 6 bases, and 7 bases lay outside the gene matches. The CDR3 extends over 13 amino acids. As DNA, the CDR3 is TGTGCCAGCAGCTTTAGCGGGGCCTTCGAGCAGTACTTC. Translated: CASSFSGAFEQYF.

This clone appeared a single time. This sequence joins TRBV28 and TRBJ1-5; D remains unclear. Germline CDR1 is MDHEN and CDR2 is SYDVKM. The CDR3 is 13 amino acids. The germline V and J ends were trimmed by 3 bases and 7 bases, with 10 bases remaining between them. CDR3 in DNA: TGTGCCAGCAGTTTTTCCGAGGAACAGCCCCAGCATTTT. It translates to CASSFSEEQPQHF.

The genes are TRBV7-6 and TRBJ2-3; perhaps D is TRBD1 or TRBD2 (6 bases each). V was clipped by 2 bases and J by 3 bases, with 15 bases between them. This CDR3 region has 16 residues. Per the germline V gene, CDR1 is SGHVS and CDR2 is FNYEAQ. CDR3 DNA: TGTGCCAGCAGCTTATCGGGGGCGGGTAGGACAGATACGCAGTATTTT. This gives the protein CASSLSGAGRTDTQYF.

This clone was observed a few times. The V call is TRBV28, the J call TRBJ1-1; no firm D call. This CDR3 contains 13 residues. Trimming removed 5 bases from V and 5 bases from J, with 12 bases in between. Looked up from germline, CDR1 is MDHEN and CDR2 is SYDVKM. The CDR3 protein is CASSAIRRTEAFF. The CDR3 coding sequence is TGTGCCAGCAGTGCTATCAGGAGGACTGAAGCTTTCTTT.

V usage is TRBV6-5 and J usage is TRBJ2-7; either TRBD1 or TRBD2 may supply D (5 bases each). CDR1 is MNHEY and CDR2 is SVGAGI in the germline V gene. The V gene lost 2 bases and the J gene lost 3 bases, with 11 bases spanning the gap. This CDR3 contains 14 residues. CDR3 residues: CASSYGDPFYEQYF. Here the CDR3 DNA reads TGTGCCAGCAGTTACGGGGACCCCTTCTACGAGCAGTACTTC.

This chain joins TRBV7-9 and TRBJ2-1; 8 bases map to TRBD1. The CDR3 runs to 14 residues. The J segment lost 9 bases and the V segment lost 5 bases, leaving 9 bases of the junction unmatched. Germline CDR1 reads SEHNR; CDR2 reads FQNEAQ (reference sequence). CDR3 sequence reads: CASSPGQVGGEQFF. The CDR3 DNA follows: TGTGCCAGCAGCCCGGGACAGGTGGGGGGTGAGCAGTTCTTC. The whole variable domain, filled in from reference TRBV7-9 and TRBJ2-1, reads DTGVSQNPRHKITKRGQNVTFRCDPISEHNRLYWYRQTLGQGPEFLTYFQNEAQLEKSRLLSDRFSAERPKGSFSTLEIQRTEQGDSAMYLCASSPGQVGGEQFFGPGTRLTVL.